The sample holds a few counts of the clone carrying this TCR beta chain. The antigen remains undetermined. Amplification used 60 Vbeta primers and 13 Jbeta primers. Clones were sequenced by immunoSEQ multiplex PCR, and TCRdb holds only the in-frame ones, with some missing. This table holds 65,000 to 85,000 clones, around 10% found once. The record originates from a study of cytomegalovirus exposure and HLA in healthy donors. Study as a whole: From HLA-typed donors, an early data release held around 85 million unique TCRs.

Study-wide results and limits: The investigators catalogued 150 to 200 TCR beta chains as cytomegalovirus-associated. Evidence from a later analysis indicated that most CMV-associated TCR beta chains looked HLA-restricted.

The origin of this receptor is a man aged 60 to 75 in good health and CMV-seropositive. Sequencing was carried out using PBMCs.

The CDR3 reads CASSLVASGASTDTQYF. The CDR3 DNA reads TGTGCCAGCAGCTTAGTGGCTAGCGGGGCTAGCACAGATACGCAGTATTTT. This rearrangement joins TRBV11-2 to TRBJ2-3; 9 nucleotides match TRBD2. Germline V gives CDR1 SGHAT, CDR2 FQNNGV. J was trimmed by 0 bases and V by 1 base; bases with no gene match: 5. The CDR3 consists of 17 residues.